This T cell receptor (beta chain) comes out of a study of low-dose radiotherapy and immunotherapy resistance in tumors (dated 2022 in TCRdb). Background on the whole study: Cohort 1 received 0.5 Gy per fraction every 2 weeks, with a prescribed total PTV dose of 6.5 Gy. Starting on cycle 1 day 1, patients took 300 mg of aspirin by mouth once a day for four cycles. Trial participants were not randomized into treatment groups. Nivolumab and ipilimumab were both given intravenously, with nivolumab at a 240 mg flat dose every two weeks and ipilimumab at 1 mg/kg every six weeks. Cohort 2 received 1 Gy per fraction every two weeks, with a total of 13 Gy over 26 weeks. Eight patients were included in the translational analysis: three from the first dose cohort and the first five from the second dose cohort. Cyclophosphamide 200 mg/m2 was administered intravenously every two weeks, one day before each radiation and immunotherapy administration.

Concerning this clonotype itself: Its antigen target is currently unknown. A read error is the likely source, as a far larger clone sits one nucleotide away.

The CDR3 runs 14 residues from the cysteine to the phenylalanine. Only the CDR3 portion is preserved as DNA: 42 bases, with reading frame beginning at the first base. Sequences PRHDT (CDR1) and FYEKMQ (CDR2) are obtained from the germline V gene (reference sequence). V lost 6 bases and J lost 6 bases; the stretch between them is 17 bases long. For sequencing, an Illumina HiSeq 2500 was employed. To make first-strand cDNA, Superscript III was used along with a set of TRAV- and TRBV-specific primers so that both the TCRalpha and TCRbeta chains were covered. TCRs were amplified with Phusion for roughly 20 PCR cycles using a constant-region primer together with the adapter attached to the V primers. Amplification of the isolated mRNA was done with the MessageAmp II aRNA Amplification Kit, which involved an approximately 15-hour in vitro transcription at 37 degrees C. The Dynabeads mRNA DIRECT Purification Kit was used to isolate the mRNA for TCR sequencing. Indexed Illumina adapters were added in a second Phusion PCR of around 25 cycles, after which AMPure XP beads were used to purify the products. Per the source publication's procedure: Using custom Perl scripts, TCR sequences that encoded the same protein were pooled, out-of-frame sequences were dropped, and the abundance of each clonotype was calculated. TCR sequences supported by only a single read were excluded from analysis. The metrics used to describe the repertoires included Shannon entropy, Gini index, clonality, richness, and the frequency of TCRs shared between repertoires. TCRdb ran its own pipeline on the public reads, namely fastp trimming at Q25 and MiXCR clone calling, and kept in-frame beta chains. Each record represents a unique CDR3 protein, reported with the most common genes and DNA among its rows. Here the V and J calls rest on TCRdb's processing, not on the authors' analysis. Present in this sample are nearly 60,000 distinct CDR3 sequences, about 23% of which were seen just once. 6.5% to 8% of the sample goes to the ten largest clones.

This sample's time point label indicates: after trial treatment. The sample's treatment or condition label, decoded: LDRT plus nivolumab, ipilimumab, low-dose cyclophosphamide and aspirin (RACIN trial). Donors were enrolled in RACIN, a single-arm phase I dose-escalation trial combining nivolumab, ipilimumab, aspirin, low-dose cyclophosphamide and low-dose radiotherapy. Patients were eligible if they had advanced solid tumors that were TIL-negative. The sequences come from PBMCs, collected after low-dose radiotherapy plus immunotherapy. This receptor was taken from a male donor with prostate cancer. The V and J genes are TRBV13 and TRBJ1-1; a tentative D match to TRBD1 spans 5 bases. The bases are TGTGCCAGCAGTGATAAAAGGGGTGTCGCTGAAGCTTTCTTT. Its protein reads: CASSDKRGVAEAFF.